This T cell receptor (beta chain) stems from a study of shared clonotypes between healthy human individuals (dated by TCRdb to the early 2020s). Some background on the complete study: The cohort included a few men and a couple of women between 18 and 49 years of age. For each donor, CD4 naive and CD4 memory were each given three plates, CD8 naive was given two plates, and CD8 memory was given one plate. To estimate repertoire size and how much clonotype sharing occurs between individuals, the study deeply sequenced the blood TCR repertoires of 5 or 6 healthy adults. Different laboratories and diverse techniques were used to prepare libraries and sequence TCR repertoires, to increase sequencing depth and limit assay-specific biases. Between about 0.8 and 9.5 billion PBMCs per donor were obtained by leukapheresis. The investigation overall reported the following: Pairwise subsampling indicated that sequencing depth was expected to affect the degree of clonotype sharing among donors. Incomplete sequencing was indicated by rarefaction of sorted-subset datasets, despite the large sequencing depth. Across a few donors, about 5.2% of naive CD4, roughly 3.5% of naive CD8, under 2.5% of memory CD4, and around 0.4% of memory CD8 clonotypes were shared. Clonotypes shared by all four sorted-subset donors showed higher generation probabilities than non-shared clonotypes. Naive subsets generally had larger estimated clonotype richness than memory subsets did. Sampling was restricted to blood, and TCR repertoires in tissues likely differ from the TCR repertoires found in blood. The genetic and exposure-history diversity represented was limited by the small number of donors.

Using the deep immunoSEQ assay, multiplex PCR amplified TCR CDR3 regions from genomic DNA. Extracted genomic DNA from each cell subset was spread evenly across all wells of several immunoSEQ 96-well plates, with each plate serving as a replicate. Each replicate PCR for sorted subsets received 150 to 250 ng genomic DNA, equal to around 32,000 T cell genomes. Purified libraries were quantified with a Qubit 3.0 fluorometer, sized on a Bioanalyzer 2100, and re-quantified with the KAPA Library Quantification kit. Every immunoSEQ 96-well plate was sequenced on a dedicated single-read 150-cycle Illumina NextSeq 550 flow cell. The authors' pipeline ran thus. Because the immunoSEQ output included only junctional sequences and no quality scores, the filtering could not be the same as the filtering used for full-length reads. To assign V/J genes and CDR3, sequences were annotated using PyIR, a Python wrapper for IgBLAST v1.9, with IMGT germline references. Reads with weak V/J assignments (E-value above 1e-6), missing CDR3, stop codons, out-of-frame junctions, or ambiguous translated residues were removed. A V3J clonotype was defined by an identical inferred V gene, J gene, and CDR3 amino acid sequence. Percentage overlap between repertoires was computed as shared unique clonotypes divided by the size of the smaller repertoire. Repertoire richness was assessed with RTK rarefaction, the Chao1 estimator, and Recon v2.1 estimates of unobserved clonotypes. For all TCRbeta clonotypes obtained by the gDNA method from a few donors, generation probabilities were computed with OLGA. Imported from immuneACCESS, the table was reduced by TCRdb to in-frame sequences with V and J called. These copies leave out some clones; in studies compared against another copy, an unresolved V gene accounts for under half, and the cause of the remainder is not known. The D gene and trimming were derived from the DNA, and the V and J assignments and clone size from that table. A total of roughly 2 million clones appear in this sample, just under 95% of them only once. The top ten clones comprise around 1.1% of the sample.

A word on this clone: Its target antigen remains unknown. Base qualities are not provided; no much larger clone lies one nucleotide away.

CD8 naive samples consisted of CD45RO-negative cells that were positively selected for CCR7, yielding a CD45RA+CCR7+ population without TemRA cells. The donors were healthy, HIV-negative adults who had no recently reported acute infections or vaccinations. Only Caucasian adults living in Nashville, Tennessee, USA were represented among the donors. Blood was obtained by leukapheresis, after which PBMCs were separated by Ficoll-Histopaque density gradient centrifugation and cryopreserved in liquid nitrogen vapor phase. Analytical flow cytometry was used to check the purity and quantity of every magnetically sorted T cell population. Genomic DNA was isolated from every sorted fraction and measured by UV absorbance on a Nanodrop 2000c. This clonotype originated in a young man in good health. The sequencing sample was made of naive CD8+ T cells sorted from blood. In the paper's terms, the cell subset or site label means: CD45RA+CCR7+.

DNA sequence: TGTGCCAGTAGTCCCTGGACAGGGGGTAATCAGCCCCAGCATTTT. This translates into CASSPWTGGNQPQHF. The chain links TRBV19 with TRBJ1-5, and TRBD1 aligns with 10 junction nucleotides. Its CDR3 holds 15 amino acids, cysteine through phenylalanine. Solely the CDR3 DNA is kept, with 45 bases framed from the first base. Via the germline V gene (reference sequence), CDR1 is LNHDA and CDR2 SQIVND. The germline V and J ends show losses of 5 bases and 4 bases respectively, and no gene match explains 5 bases of the junction.